This T cell receptor (beta chain) was sequenced for a study of response to subunit inactivated influenza vaccine. Study results and limitations: Each seasonal influenza vaccination recruits few new T cells, the authors suggested.

Germline lookup yields CDR1 DFQATT and CDR2 SNEGSKA (reference sequence). The CDR3 length is 18 residues. A single count supports this clonotype. No antigen is known for it. At one end the junction does not follow the germline gene, possibly because of a read error. TCRdb re-called the RT-PCR reads with MiXCR, one entry per CDR3 protein. This table has about 650,000 distinct CDR3 sequences, approximately 14% appearing once. The receptor was isolated from a man aged 45-65 years who received an inactivated influenza vaccine. Sequenced material: PBMCs from blood, taken around 15 days before vaccination. The J gene is TRBJ2-2, the V gene TRBV20-1, with 11 bases fitting TRBD2. This CDR3 is CCARGIGTSGGYTGELFF. CDR3 bases: TGCTGTGCTAGAGGTATCGGCACTAGCGGGGGATACACCGGGGAGCTGTTTTTT.